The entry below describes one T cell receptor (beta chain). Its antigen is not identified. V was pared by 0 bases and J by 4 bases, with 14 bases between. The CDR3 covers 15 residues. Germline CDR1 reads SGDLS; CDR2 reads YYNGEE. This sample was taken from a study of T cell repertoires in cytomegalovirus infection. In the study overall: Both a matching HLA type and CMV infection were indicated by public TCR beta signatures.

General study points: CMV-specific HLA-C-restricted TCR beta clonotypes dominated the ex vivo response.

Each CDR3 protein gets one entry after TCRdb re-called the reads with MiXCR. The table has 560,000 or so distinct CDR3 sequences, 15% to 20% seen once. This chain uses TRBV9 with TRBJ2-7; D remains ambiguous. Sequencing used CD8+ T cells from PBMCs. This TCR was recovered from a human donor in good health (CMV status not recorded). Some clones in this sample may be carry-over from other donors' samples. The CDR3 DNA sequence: TGTGCCAGCAGCGTAGATCCGTCCCCCGTTTACGAGCAGTACTTC. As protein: CASSVDPSPVYEQYF.